Given below is one TCR beta chain in context. The antigen is not known. The sample belongs to a study of shared clonotypes between healthy human individuals. Study summary: With ages of 18 to 49, the donors were two women and a few men.

Cells designated naive CD8 were CD45RO-negative and were positively selected for CCR7, with terminally differentiated effector memory CD45RA+ cells excluded. Per the germline V gene, CDR1 is MDHEN and CDR2 is SYDVKM. J lost 7 bases, V lost 10 bases, and 3 bases had no gene match. CDR3 size: 12 residues. TCRdb's table, derived via immunoSEQ multiplex PCR, lists solely in-frame clones and lacks some. This sample has a few million clones, with just under 95% found just once. Findings and limits, study-wide: Generally, naive subsets came out with larger estimated richness than memory subsets.

The J gene is TRBJ2-1, the V gene TRBV28; TRBD2 matches at 11 bases. The specimen was naive CD8+ T cells from PBMCs. This TCR derives from a man younger than 30 in good health. Some clones in this sample may be carry-over from other donors' samples. The DNA of the CDR3 is TGTGCCACCAGACTAGCGGGGAATGAGCAGTTCTTC. Its translation: CATRLAGNEQFF. The entire variable domain, with the rest obtained from reference TRBV28 and TRBJ2-1, is as follows: DVKVTQSSRYLVKRTGEKVFLECVQDMDHENMFWYRQDPGLGLRLIYFSYDVKMKEKGDIPEGYSVSREKKERFSLILESASTNQTSMYLCATRLAGNEQFFGPGTRLTVL.